The 2 T cell receptor beta chains below all came from one sample that was sequenced in a study of shared clonotypes between healthy human individuals. Assay: immunoSEQ multiplex PCR; the TCRdb copy retains only in-frame clones and omits some. Of around 2,000,000 clones in the sample, under 95% were seen once. CD45RO-negative, CCR7-selected cells formed the naive CD8 fraction, which excluded terminally differentiated effector memory CD45RA+ cells. Sequencing was done on a sample of naive CD8+ T cells from PBMCs. The source is a man between 18 and 29 years old in good health. Some clones in this sample may be carry-over from other donors' samples.

The chain couples TRBV7-9 to TRBJ1-1, with D hard to call. Per germline, CDR1 SEHNR and CDR2 FQNEAQ (reference sequence). V lost 4 bases to trimming and J lost 3 bases, with 15 bases between them. The CDR3 runs to 15 residues. This CDR3 is CASSSWKGRDTEAFF. The CDR3 DNA follows: TGTGCCAGCAGCTCATGGAAAGGGAGGGACACTGAAGCTTTCTTT.

The CDR3: CATRGRGHEQYF. CDR3 nucleotides: TGTGCCACCAGGGGGAGGGGGCACGAGCAGTACTTC. This chain uses TRBV27 with TRBJ2-7; possibly TRBD1 or TRBD2 for D (7 bases each). Per the germline V gene, CDR1 is MNHEY and CDR2 is SMNVEV (reference sequence). The ends were cut back, 10 bases at V and 5 bases at J, with 15 bases in the middle. The CDR3 extends over 12 amino acids.